This T cell receptor beta chain came from a study of blood T cell repertoires in COVID-19. For the study at large: Samples came from the United States, Italy and Spain, spanning acute and convalescent COVID-19.

Authors' processing steps: Amplification from reference gene primers served as the basis for estimated nucleated cell counts. Here immunoSEQ multiplex PCR was the method, and the copy in TCRdb shows in-frame clones only, minus some. The D gene and trimming were derived from the DNA, and the V and J assignments and clone size from that table. Altogether 95,000 or so clones are present, around 87% being singletons, with the ten largest covering approximately 18%. Germline trimming cut 0 bases from V and 7 bases from J; bases unmatched to any gene: 0. This CDR3 comprises 14 residues. CDR1 is SGHTS, CDR2 YDEGEE, per germline.

The rearrangement joins TRBV5-8 to TRBJ1-6; 8 nucleotides line up with TRBD1. The receptor was derived from a human donor in a cohort sampled during active COVID-19. Sample: peripheral blood. The CDR3 coding sequence is TGTGCCAGCAGCTTGGGACAGGGGAATTCACCCCTCCACTTT. Its translation is CASSLGQGNSPLHF.